This T cell receptor beta chain was retrieved from a study of human thymus T cells. The study, taken as a whole, reports: What appeared biased in thymic and blood repertoires was the usage of V and J genes.

Produced via immunoSEQ multiplex PCR; TCRdb's table is partial and in-frame only. The sample lists some 46,000 clones, about 93% occurring once. Samples came from healthy Finnish infants during open corrective cardiac surgery. An approximately 0.45-1 mL peripheral blood aliquot was taken intraoperatively from four of eight donors. All available leukocytes, rather than a set cell count, yielded the blood DNA. CDR1 and CDR2 from the germline V gene are SGHTA and FQGNSA. CDR3 length: 15 residues. Losses at the gene ends were 1 base for V and 4 bases for J; bases not matched to a gene: 6. In regard to this clone: Its cognate antigen is unknown.

The sample was blood. V usage is TRBV7-2 and J usage is TRBJ1-2; 7 nucleotides agree with TRBD1. The sequence was obtained from a boy in the first two years of life with a congenital heart defect but otherwise immunologically healthy. CDR3: CASSLVRDSSYGYTF. CDR3 coding DNA: TGTGCCAGCAGCTTAGTTCGGGACAGCTCCTATGGCTACACCTTC.